This T cell receptor beta chain emerged from a study of blood T cell repertoires in COVID-19. Across the whole study: From T cells, B-cell-depleted T cells, or PBMCs came the material, which was cDNA or gDNA.

The Seattle patients joined while their infection was active and were tracked longitudinally afterward. Method: immunoSEQ multiplex PCR; TCRdb's copy keeps in-frame clones and lacks some. This table holds about 420,000 clones, around nine tenths found once. J lost 3 bases, V lost 0 bases, and 8 bases had no gene match. CDR1 is WNHNN, CDR2 SYGVQD, per germline (reference sequence). This CDR3 region has 18 residues. The clonotype was recovered from a man aged 18 to 29 with COVID-19, enrolled during active disease. The sequenced sample consisted of peripheral blood. This rearrangement joins TRBV10-1 to TRBJ2-3; 11 bases map to TRBD2. CDR3 nucleotide sequence: TGCGCCAGCAGTGAGTCGATCACTAGCGGGAGTAAAACAGATACGCAGTATTTT. Its translation: CASSESITSGSKTDTQYF.